The 25 T cell receptor beta chains in this list originate from one sample, sequenced in a study of blood T cells in healthy people across ages. The authors ran a second PCR of roughly 6 to 11 cycles using a sample-barcoded 5' primer and a J-beta primer mix. TCRdb processed the 5' RACE reads anew with MiXCR; each CDR3 protein has one entry. The table includes about 760,000 distinct CDR3 sequences, approximately 25% detected once. This sample also appeared in a second study, on T cells of mothers and their children.

The specimen sequenced was blood. The receptor set was obtained from a boy younger than 18 in good health.

This clonotype has only a few counts. J is TRBJ2-5 and V is TRBV4-2; no clear D. The end of the DNA aligns better with TRBJ2-7, so the J call may be wrong. CDR1 and CDR2 from the germline V gene are LGHNA and YNFKEQ. The CDR3 runs to 12 residues. The CDR3 here is CASSLQNYEQYF. Written as DNA, the CDR3 is TGTGCCAGCAGCCTCCAGAACTACGAGCAGTACTTC.

In its sample, this clonotype was seen a few times. The gene calls are TRBV7-9 and TRBJ2-5; 9 bases line up with TRBD2. The better agreement between TRBJ2-7 and the DNA end casts doubt on the J call. CDR3 length equals 15 residues. CDR1 and CDR2 (germline): SEHNR, FQNEAQ (reference sequence). The CDR3 reads CASRASGASTYEQYF. The CDR3, as DNA: TGTGCCAGCAGGGCTAGCGGGGCGTCGACCTACGAGCAGTACTTC.

This rearrangement joins TRBV28 to TRBJ1-3; no clear D gene. The ends were cut back, 5 bases at V and 2 bases at J, with 10 bases in the middle. CDR1 and CDR2 from the germline V gene are MDHEN and SYDVKM. The CDR3 length is 14 residues. CDR3 DNA: TGTGCCAGCAGTAAAAGGAGTACTGGAAACACCATATATTTT. Its translation: CASSKRSTGNTIYF.

The sample holds a few counts of this clonotype. The gene calls are TRBV11-2 and TRBJ2-5, with 9 bases identical to TRBD2. The J call may be faulty, since TRBJ2-1 better matches the DNA end. The germline CDR1 and CDR2 sequences are SGHAT and FQNNGV. This CDR3 comprises 14 residues. The CDR3 loop is CASSLAGGLIEQFF. DNA for the CDR3: TGTGCCAGCAGCTTGGCGGGGGGGTTGATTGAGCAGTTCTTC.

This clonotype was counted only a few times. The rearrangement links TRBV6-2 or TRBV6-3 to TRBJ1-5, with 12 bases that match TRBD1. The CDR3 extends over 17 amino acids. CDR1 is MNHEY and CDR2 is SVGEGT in the germline V gene. Trimming cost V 8 bases and J 3 bases; bases outside gene matches: 11. CDR3 nucleotides: TGTGCCAGCGGGGGGACAGGGGGCTATCAACTCAATCAGCCCCAGCATTTT. Protein sequence: CASGGTGGYQLNQPQHF.

The V call is TRBV5-1, the J call TRBJ2-1, with 10 bases fitting TRBD1. The length of the CDR3 is 15 residues. Germline-derived CDR1 and CDR2 are SGHRS and YFSETQ. The junction had 5 bases not matched to a gene; V was cut back by 4 bases and J by 4 bases. The CDR3 region has the DNA TGCGCCAGCAGCGCCGGGACAGGGGTATACAATGAGCAGTTCTTC. Its translation: CASSAGTGVYNEQFF.

This clonotype occurred a few times. The chain links TRBV3-1 to TRBJ2-5; TRBD2 aligns across 14 bases. The J segment lost 6 bases and the V segment lost 3 bases, leaving 6 bases of the junction unmatched. Germline assignment: CDR1 LGHDT and CDR2 YNNKEL (reference sequence). This CDR3 has 16 amino acids. In DNA, the CDR3 is TGTGCCAGCAGCCAGGGGACTAGCGGGAGTGCGAAGACCCAGTACTTC. Encoded protein: CASSQGTSGSAKTQYF.

The V gene is TRBV7-2, the J gene TRBJ2-5; no firm D call. Trimming removed 3 bases at V and 3 bases at J, with 11 bases between. The CDR3 covers 14 residues. CDR1 SGHTA and CDR2 FQGNSA come from the germline V gene. The CDR3 loop reads CASSFYSQKETQYF. CDR3 sequence (DNA): TGTGCCAGCAGCTTTTATAGCCAAAAAGAGACCCAGTACTTC.

The J gene is TRBJ2-3, the V gene TRBV20-1; D might be TRBD2 (5 bases). Germline-derived CDR1 and CDR2 are DFQATT and SNEGSKA (reference sequence). V gave up 0 bases and J gave up 5 bases, with 12 bases separating them. CDR3 length equals 14 residues. The CDR3 DNA follows: TGCAGTGCTAGAGAGCCACCTGCGGGAGATACGCAGTATTTT. It codes for CSAREPPAGDTQYF.

V usage is TRBV7-2 and J usage is TRBJ2-7; 8 nucleotides agree with TRBD2. V shed 1 base and J 7 bases; nucleotides not matched to a gene: 3. Per the germline V gene, CDR1 is SGHTA and CDR2 is FQGNSA. This CDR3 spans 13 amino acids. The CDR3, as DNA: TGTGCCAGCAGCTTAGTTAGCGGGAAAGAGCAGTACTTC. Protein: CASSLVSGKEQYF.

This clonotype was found a few times. This rearrangement joins TRBV5-1 to TRBJ2-5, with D perhaps TRBD1 (5 bases). The J call may be in error: the DNA end matches TRBJ2-1 better. The germline V gene encodes CDR1 SGHRS and CDR2 YFSETQ. CDR3 length: 16 residues. CDR3 nucleotide sequence: TGCGCCAGCGCAATAATGATAAGGGGTAGGAGCAATGAGCAGTTCTTC. It yields the protein CASAIMIRGRSNEQFF.

The chain has TRBV28 and TRBJ2-7, with D perhaps TRBD1 or TRBD2 (6 bases each). CDR3 length equals 13 residues. CDR1 is MDHEN and CDR2 is SYDVKM in the germline V gene. Between the trimmed V and J ends, which lost 3 bases and 5 bases, there was a span of 11 bases. Written as DNA, the CDR3 is TGTGCCAGCAGTTTGGTGGGGGGCAACGAGCAGTACTTC. Translating gives CASSLVGGNEQYF.

To note about this clonotype: As the CDR3 is not closed by the conserved phenylalanine or tryptophan, this likely results from a read error. The DNA is left out, because the CDR3 cannot be placed on it with certainty; the CDR3 is given as TCRdb lists it. The rearrangement joins TRBV6-8 to TRBJ2-7; TRBD2 is taken as the D call from the table, unchecked against the DNA. Termini included, the CDR3 measures 11 amino acids. Germline V gene data show CDR1 as MNHGY and CDR2 as SAAAGT. CDR3 protein: CASRRLVDGSL.

This sequence joins TRBV6-4 and TRBJ1-2, with D uncertain. The CDR3 is 13 amino acids. V lost 2 bases and J lost 0, with 4 bases in between. Germline CDR1 is MRHNA and CDR2 is SNTAGT. CDR3 amino acids: CASSDGTNYGYTF. CDR3 sequence (DNA): TGTGCCAGCAGTGACGGAACTAACTATGGCTACACCTTC.

This clonotype has a handful of counts. The chain combines TRBV7-3 with TRBJ1-1; no firm D call. V was shortened by 5 bases and J by 5 bases, with 15 bases between the two germline ends. CDR3 length equals 14 residues. Germline CDR1 is SGHTA and CDR2 is FQGTGA. CDR3 in DNA: TGTGCCAGCAGCGAGACCGGACTCGGGACTGAAGCTTTCTTT. Translating it yields CASSETGLGTEAFF.

The chain employs TRBV11-2 and TRBJ2-5; the D is unclear. V was pared by 1 base and J by 1 base, with 7 bases between. The germline CDR1 and CDR2 sequences are SGHAT and FQNNGV. This CDR3 region has 14 residues. The CDR3 protein is CASSLAESQETQYF. CDR3 DNA sequence: TGTGCCAGCAGCTTAGCGGAGAGCCAAGAGACCCAGTACTTC. The variable domain in full, with the rest retrieved from reference TRBV11-2 and TRBJ2-5, is EAGVAQSPRYKIIEKRQSVAFWCNPISGHATLYWYQQILGQGPKLLIQFQNNGVVDDSQLPKDRFSAERLKGVDSTLKIQPAKLEDSAVYLCASSLAESQETQYFGPGTRLLVL.

The table lists this clonotype with a few counts. Written as DNA, the CDR3 is TGTGCCAGCAGTTCTCTAAGACAGCCCAATGAGCAGTTCTTC. Translating gives CASSSLRQPNEQFF. The chain employs TRBV6-2 or TRBV6-3 and TRBJ2-1, with a tentative D call TRBD1 (5 bases). The CDR3 covers 14 residues. V shed 4 bases and J shed 6 bases, with 13 bases lying between them. CDR1 is MNHEY and CDR2 is SVGEGT in the germline V gene.

The chain has TRBV7-9 and TRBJ2-5; TRBD1 is a possible D gene (5 bases). The J call may not be correct, given that the DNA end is closer to TRBJ2-7. The CDR3 is 14 residues long. CDR1 is SEHNR, CDR2 FQNEAQ, per germline (reference sequence). The CDR3 region has the DNA TGTGCCAGCAGCCCTCCTGCAGGGACCTACGAGCAGTACTTC. Translating it yields CASSPPAGTYEQYF.

The rearrangement links TRBV6-5 to TRBJ2-6; no reliable D call. The CDR3 is 17 amino acids. Germline V gene sequence: CDR1 MNHEY, CDR2 SVGAGI. Trimming stripped 6 bases from V and 4 bases from J, with 19 bases between. The CDR3 loop is CASSGTQPSLGANVLTF. The CDR3 nucleotides read TGTGCCAGCAGCGGTACACAGCCCTCTCTGGGGGCCAACGTCCTGACTTTC.

This clonotype was observed a few times. The J gene is TRBJ2-5, the V gene TRBV7-8, with 10 bases fitting TRBD2. The J call is in doubt because the DNA end fits TRBJ2-7 better. CDR1 is SGHVS, CDR2 FQNEAQ, per germline. The CDR3 spans 15 residues. CDR3 loop: CASSLWVAGGYEQYF. In nucleotides, the CDR3 is TGTGCCAGCAGCTTATGGGTAGCGGGGGGCTACGAGCAGTACTTC.

The CDR3 DNA sequence: TGTGCCAGCAGTTCGGGACAGTTAAACACCTACGAGCAGTACTTC. It is translated as CASSSGQLNTYEQYF. V gene TRBV28 combines with J gene TRBJ2-7; 7 bases map to TRBD1. Germline CDR1 MDHEN, CDR2 SYDVKM. The CDR3 has 15 residues. V gave up 4 bases and J gave up 2 bases; unmatched junction bases: 8.

V usage is TRBV29-1 and J usage is TRBJ1-2, with TRBD1 identical over 9 bases. The CDR3 has 15 amino acids. Germline V gene lookup returns CDR1 SQVTM and CDR2 ANQGSEA. With V trimmed by 4 bases and J by 8 bases, 14 bases remained unmatched. This CDR3 is CSVVFPGQGMFGYTF. CDR3 bases: TGCAGCGTTGTTTTCCCGGGACAGGGAATGTTCGGCTACACCTTC.

The chain uses TRBV4-2 and TRBJ1-4; D may be TRBD1 (6 bases). Germline V lookup: CDR1 LGHNA, CDR2 YNFKEQ. The CDR3 spans 16 residues. V lost 1 base and J 10 bases, leaving 19 bases between the germline ends. The CDR3 DNA reads TGTGCCAGCAGCCAAGGGTCACAGGGACGGGCGGTAAAACTGTTTTTT. It specifies CASSQGSQGRAVKLFF.

CDR3 protein: CASSLRGWAETEQFF. In DNA, the CDR3 is TGTGCCAGCAGTTTGAGGGGGTGGGCGGAAACTGAGCAGTTCTTC. The chain uses TRBV27 and TRBJ2-1; D may be TRBD1 (6 bases). The length of the CDR3 is 15 residues. Germline CDR1 is MNHEY and CDR2 is SMNVEV (reference sequence). Trimming stripped 3 bases from V and 9 bases from J, with 18 bases between.

The sample holds a few counts of this clonotype. The chain carries TRBV29-1 and TRBJ2-5, with D uncertain. The CDR3 loop spans 13 amino acids. The germline V and J ends were trimmed by 5 bases and 5 bases, with 15 bases remaining between them. The germline V gene has CDR1 SQVTM and CDR2 ANQGSEA. CDR3 nucleotides: TGCAGCGTTAAACTTATCTACGGGGAGACCCAGTACTTC. Amino acids: CSVKLIYGETQYF.